The rows below give T cell receptor beta chains drawn from one sample of a study of blood T cell repertoires in COVID-19. Libraries were prepared by immunoSEQ multiplex PCR; TCRdb keeps only in-frame clonotypes and omits some of them. This table has approximately 210,000 clones, about four fifths appearing once. The sequencing input was peripheral blood. Receptor source: a man between 45 and 60 years old with active or convalescent COVID-19. The CDR3 runs from the conserved cysteine through the conserved F or W. D genes are given only for firm matches. The size of a clone is reported for some rows only, either as once, few or many, or as a class for expanded clones.

TRBV11-2	-	TRBD2	TRBJ2-3	CASSPSGRAADTQYF	TGTGCCAGCAGCCCAAGCGGGAGGGCCGCAGATACGCAGTATTTT
TRBV5-1	-	-	TRBJ2-2	CATAGPANTGELFF	TGCGCCACCGCGGGACCCGCGAACACCGGGGAGCTGTTTTTT
TRBV23-1	-	-	TRBJ1-5	CASSQSKGGGPTMSNQPQHF	TGCGCCAGCAGTCAATCGAAAGGGGGGGGGCCGACGATGAGCAATCAGCCCCAGCATTTT
TRBV5-1	-	TRBD1	TRBJ1-4	CASSRQGSINEKLFF	TGCGCCAGCAGCCGACAGGGGTCAATTAATGAAAAACTGTTTTTT
TRBV6-5	-	TRBD1	TRBJ1-2	CASTRTGGGYTF	TGTGCCAGCACCCGGACAGGGGGTGGCTACACCTTC
TRBV12-5	-	-	TRBJ1-5	CASGLVGGAGQPQHF	TGTGCTAGTGGTTTGGTAGGGGGGGCAGGCCAGCCCCAGCATTTT
TRBV18	once	TRBD1	TRBJ2-5	CASSGDSETQYF	TGTGCCAGCTCGGGGGACAGTGAGACCCAGTACTTC
TRBV5-4	-	TRBD2	TRBJ2-3	CASSLAGTTDTQYF	TGTGCCAGCAGCCTAGCGGGAACCACAGATACGCAGTATTTT
TRBV5-4	once	-	TRBJ2-5	CASSWGTLPGETQYF	TGTGCCAGCAGCTGGGGGACTTTACCTGGGGAGACCCAGTACTTC
TRBV12-3/TRBV12-4	-	-	TRBJ1-6	CASSFLANSPLHF	TGTGCCAGCAGTTTTTTGGCAAATTCACCCCTCCACTTT
TRBV2	-	-	TRBJ2-7	CASSDTYEQYF	TGTGCCAGCAGTGACACCTACGAGCAGTACTTC
TRBV25-1	-	-	TRBJ1-1	CASSLGGRTEAFF	TGTGCCAGCAGTCTGGGGGGGAGGACTGAAGCTTTCTTT
TRBV6-5	few	TRBD1	TRBJ1-1	CASSTRQGVDTEAFF	TGTGCCAGCAGCACGCGACAGGGAGTGGATACTGAAGCTTTCTTT
TRBV5-1	once	-	TRBJ2-1	CASSLDARGLYNEQFF	TGCGCCAGCAGCTTGGATGCGCGGGGGCTTTACAATGAGCAGTTCTTC
TRBV29-1	-	TRBD1	TRBJ2-2	CSVVGTANTGELFF	TGCAGCGTTGTAGGGACAGCGAACACCGGGGAGCTGTTTTTT
TRBV29-1	-	TRBD2	TRBJ2-5	CSTREVAGGETQYF	TGCAGCACCCGGGAGGTAGCGGGAGGGGAGACCCAGTACTTC
TRBV28	-	TRBD2	TRBJ2-1	CASSLLASGDNEQFF	TGTGCCAGCAGTTTATTGGCTAGCGGGGACAATGAGCAGTTCTTC
TRBV6-5	-	-	TRBJ2-1	CASNKYNEQFF	TGTGCCAGCAACAAGTACAATGAGCAGTTCTTC
TRBV7-9	-	TRBD1	TRBJ2-7	CASSHRGSSYEQYF	TGTGCCAGCAGCCACAGGGGGAGCTCCTACGAGCAGTACTTC
TRBV5-1	-	-	TRBJ2-7	CASSWEYEQYF	TGCGCCAGCAGCTGGGAGTACGAGCAGTACTTC
TRBV18	-	TRBD1	TRBJ2-5	CASSPPSGGQFRETQYF	TGTGCCAGCTCACCACCGTCTGGGGGACAGTTTCGAGAGACCCAGTACTTC
TRBV7-2	-	-	TRBJ1-2	CASSLGQTYGHTF	TGTGCCAGCAGCTTAGGACAGACTTATGGCCACACCTTC
TRBV3-1/TRBV3-2	once	TRBD2	TRBJ2-1	CASGLAGYNEQFF	TGTGCCAGCGGCCTAGCGGGTTACAATGAGCAGTTCTTC
TRBV18	-	-	TRBJ1-2	CASSTERQSYGYTF	TGTGCCAGCTCAACAGAAAGACAGAGCTATGGCTACACCTTC
TRBV3-1/TRBV3-2	-	-	TRBJ2-7	CASSQDRGGDREQYF	TGTGCCAGCAGCCAAGACAGGGGAGGGGATCGCGAGCAGTACTTC
TRBV2	-	-	TRBJ2-7	CASRADRLSTYEQYF	TGTGCCAGCAGGGCCGACAGGTTATCCACCTACGAGCAGTACTTC
TRBV18	-	-	TRBJ1-2	CASSRPREAGDGYTF	TGTGCCAGCTCACGCCCGAGGGAGGCTGGTGATGGCTACACCTTC
TRBV19	-	-	TRBJ2-2	CASAYGAGANTGELFF	TGTGCCTCCGCCTATGGGGCAGGGGCGAACACCGGGGAGCTGTTTTTT
TRBV28	-	-	TRBJ2-4	CASSLTGNIQYF	TGTGCCAGCAGTTTGACAGGTAACATTCAGTACTTC
TRBV2	-	-	TRBJ2-5	CASSGDSGQETQYF	TGTGCCAGCAGTGGGGATAGCGGCCAAGAGACCCAGTACTTC
TRBV5-8	once	-	TRBJ2-5	CASSSPRRGFQETQYF	TGTGCCAGCAGCTCCCCTAGGAGGGGCTTCCAAGAGACCCAGTACTTC
TRBV3-1/TRBV3-2	-	TRBD1	TRBJ1-6	CASRTGTASYNSPLHF	TGTGCCAGCAGGACCGGGACAGCTTCCTATAATTCACCCCTCCACTTT
TRBV9	-	-	TRBJ2-7	CASSVVGTPGEQYF	TGTGCCAGCAGCGTAGTTGGAACGCCGGGCGAGCAGTACTTC